This T cell receptor beta chain was sequenced during a study of cytomegalovirus exposure and HLA in healthy donors. Study at large: The Caucasian-associated ancestry cluster contained 81% of the roughly 390 genotyped donors.

CDR3 length: 16 residues. V shed 0 bases, J shed 3 bases, and the junction held 9 bases outside the gene matches. Germline assignment: CDR1 SGHRS and CDR2 YFSETQ. 60 Vbeta and 13 Jbeta primers were used in PCR. The repertoire was sequenced with immunoSEQ multiplex PCR; TCRdb's copy has only in-frame clones and lacks some. The table has fewer than 70,000 clones, around 83% seen once. Study-level points and caveats: Follow-up analysis later connected one missense variant in DCLRE1C with trimming of TCR beta V- and J-genes. Researchers reportedly found TCR beta sequences accurately predicted most subjects' HLA-A and HLA-B alleles.

The table lists this clone with a few counts. The antigen is undetermined. The V gene is TRBV5-1, the J gene TRBJ2-7; 7 bases line up with TRBD1. This receptor was taken from a human donor in good health. Sequenced: PBMCs. CDR3 coding DNA: TGCGCCAGCAGCTTGGATTCCGGGACAGCAAGCTACGAGCAGTACTTC. Translating it yields CASSLDSGTASYEQYF.